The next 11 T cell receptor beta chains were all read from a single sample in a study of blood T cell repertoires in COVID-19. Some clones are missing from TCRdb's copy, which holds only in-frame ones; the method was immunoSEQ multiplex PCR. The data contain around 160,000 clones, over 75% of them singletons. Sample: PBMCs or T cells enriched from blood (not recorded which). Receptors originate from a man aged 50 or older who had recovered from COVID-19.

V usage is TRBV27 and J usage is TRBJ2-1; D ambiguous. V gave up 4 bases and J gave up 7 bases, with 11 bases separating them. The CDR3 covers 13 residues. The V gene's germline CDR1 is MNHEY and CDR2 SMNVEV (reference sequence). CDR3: CASSSWQRNEQFF. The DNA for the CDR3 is TGTGCCAGCAGTTCCTGGCAGAGGAATGAGCAGTTCTTC.

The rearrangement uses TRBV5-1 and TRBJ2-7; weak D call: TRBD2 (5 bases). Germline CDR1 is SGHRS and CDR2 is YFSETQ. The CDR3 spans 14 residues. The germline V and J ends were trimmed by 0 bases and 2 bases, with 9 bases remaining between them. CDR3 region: CASSLGDYAYEQYF. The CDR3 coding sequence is TGCGCCAGCAGCTTGGGAGACTACGCCTACGAGCAGTACTTC.

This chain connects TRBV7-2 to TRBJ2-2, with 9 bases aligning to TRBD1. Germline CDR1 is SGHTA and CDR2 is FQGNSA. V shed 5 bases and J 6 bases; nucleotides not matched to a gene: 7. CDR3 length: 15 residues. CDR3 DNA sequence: TGTGCCAGCAGCCTATCGGGACAGGGTTCCGGGGAGCTGTTTTTT. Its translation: CASSLSGQGSGELFF.

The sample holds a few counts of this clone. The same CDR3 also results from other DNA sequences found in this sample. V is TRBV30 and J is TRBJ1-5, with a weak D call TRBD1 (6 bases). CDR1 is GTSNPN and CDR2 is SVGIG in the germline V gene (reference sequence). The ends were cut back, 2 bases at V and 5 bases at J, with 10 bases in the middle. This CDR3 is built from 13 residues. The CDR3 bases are TGTGCCTGGAGTACAGGGTCAGATCAGCCCCAGCATTTT. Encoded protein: CAWSTGSDQPQHF. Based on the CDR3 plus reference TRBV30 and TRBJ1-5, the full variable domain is SQTIHQWPATLVQPVGSPLSLECTVEGTSNPNLYWYRQAAGRGLQLLFYSVGIGQISSEVPQNLSASRPQDRQFILSSKKLLLSDSGFYLCAWSTGSDQPQHFGDGTRLSIL.

CDR3 region: CASSQDAGAFNYGYTF. The CDR3 coding sequence is TGCGCCAGCAGCCAAGATGCAGGGGCCTTCAACTATGGCTACACCTTC. The rearrangement uses TRBV4-1 and TRBJ1-2; a possible D gene is TRBD1 (6 bases). V was pared by 0 bases and J by 2 bases, with 13 bases between. There are 16 residues in the CDR3. Germline V gene sequence: CDR1 MGHRA, CDR2 YSYEKL.

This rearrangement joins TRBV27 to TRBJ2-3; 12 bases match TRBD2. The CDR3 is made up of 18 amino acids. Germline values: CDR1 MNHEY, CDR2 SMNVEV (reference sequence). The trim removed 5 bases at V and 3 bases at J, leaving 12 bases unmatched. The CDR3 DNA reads TGTGCCAGCAGTCCGAGTAAATTTACTAGCGGGAGGACAGATACGCAGTATTTT. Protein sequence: CASSPSKFTSGRTDTQYF.

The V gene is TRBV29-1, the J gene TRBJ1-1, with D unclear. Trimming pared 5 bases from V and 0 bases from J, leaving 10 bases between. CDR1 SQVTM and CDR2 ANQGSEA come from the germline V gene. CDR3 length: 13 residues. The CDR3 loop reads CSVHPSLNTEAFF. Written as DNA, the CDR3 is TGCAGCGTTCATCCAAGCTTGAACACTGAAGCTTTCTTT.

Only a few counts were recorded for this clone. The CDR3 region has the DNA TGTGCCAGCAGTTTGGACGGGAGGATGAGTTTCGAGCAGTACTTC. Its translation: CASSLDGRMSFEQYF. J is TRBJ2-7 and V is TRBV27; TRBD2 agrees at 7 bases. CDR3 size: 15 residues. Germline lookup yields CDR1 MNHEY and CDR2 SMNVEV (reference sequence). V lost 3 bases and J lost 6; bases outside the gene matches: 11.

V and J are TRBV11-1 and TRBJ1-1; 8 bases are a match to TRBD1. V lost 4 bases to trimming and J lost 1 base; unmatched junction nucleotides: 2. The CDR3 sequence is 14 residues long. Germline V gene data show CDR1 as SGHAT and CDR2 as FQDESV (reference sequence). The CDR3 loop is CASSSGQGNTEAFF. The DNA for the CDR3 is TGTGCCAGCAGCTCTGGACAGGGGAACACTGAAGCTTTCTTT. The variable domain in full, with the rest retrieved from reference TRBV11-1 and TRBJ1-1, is EAEVAQSPRYKITEKSQAVAFWCDPISGHATLYWYRQILGQGPELLVQFQDESVVDDSQLPKDRFSAERLKGVDSTLKIQPAELGDSAMYLCASSSGQGNTEAFFGQGTRLTVV.

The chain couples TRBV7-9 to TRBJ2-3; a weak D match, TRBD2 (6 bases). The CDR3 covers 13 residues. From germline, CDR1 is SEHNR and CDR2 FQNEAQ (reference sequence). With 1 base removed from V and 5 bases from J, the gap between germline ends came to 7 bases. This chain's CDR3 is CASSLGGLDTQYF. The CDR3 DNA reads TGTGCCAGCAGCTTAGGGGGACTAGATACGCAGTATTTT.

CDR3 amino acids: CASSFYAGGKDYGYTF. The CDR3, as DNA: TGTGCCAGCAGTTTTTATGCCGGGGGTAAGGACTATGGCTACACCTTC. The V and J genes are TRBV28 and TRBJ1-2; TRBD1 is a possible D gene (5 bases). V was shortened by 3 bases and J by 3 bases, with 17 bases between the two germline ends. The CDR3 runs to 16 residues. Germline CDR1 is MDHEN and CDR2 is SYDVKM.